This T cell receptor beta chain emerged from a study of blood T cell repertoires in COVID-19. Trimming cost V 4 bases and J 3 bases, with 10 bases left between them. The V gene's germline CDR1 is SGHRS and CDR2 YFSETQ. The CDR3 sequence is 13 residues long. The assay was immunoSEQ multiplex PCR, and TCRdb's table has in-frame clones only and misses some. The sample gives almost 250,000 clones, approximately 90% of which show up once; approximately 3.7% is in the top ten. Sequencing used PBMCs or T cells enriched from blood (not recorded which). The receptor comes from a woman in her twenties or thirties who had recovered from COVID-19. The chain uses TRBV5-1 and TRBJ1-1; D is unclear. In DNA, the CDR3 is TGCGCCAGCAGCCCGGCTCTAGACACTGAAGCTTTCTTT. Translating it yields CASSPALDTEAFF. The full variable domain, its missing parts supplied by reference TRBV5-1 and TRBJ1-1, is KAGVTQTPRYLIKTRGQQVTLSCSPISGHRSVSWYQQTPGQGLQFLFEYFSETQRNKGNFPGRFSGRQFSNSRSEMNVSTLELGDSALYLCASSPALDTEAFFGQGTRLTVV.